These 13 T cell receptor beta chains originate from one sample sequenced in a study of blood T cell repertoires in COVID-19 (TCRdb year 2020). Libraries were constructed by the immunoSEQ multiplex PCR assay. Not all clones reach the TCRdb copy of this immuneACCESS table, which keeps in-frame sequences only. Checked studies attribute under half of the gap to unresolved V genes and leave the rest unexplained. This sample gives about 140,000 clones in total; 65% to 90% of them show up just once. The top ten hold roughly 2.9% of the sample. Input material: peripheral blood. The source of these receptors is a middle-aged man with acute or convalescent COVID-19.

The gene calls are TRBV30 and TRBJ2-1; possible D gene TRBD2, 6 bases. CDR1 is GTSNPN, CDR2 SVGIG, per germline (reference sequence). This CDR3 region has 14 residues. V gave up 0 bases and J gave up 3 bases, with 9 bases separating them. The CDR3 is CAWSVGAGYNEQFF. DNA of the CDR3: TGTGCCTGGAGTGTCGGAGCGGGCTACAATGAGCAGTTCTTC. Full variable domain (remainder filled in from reference TRBV30 and TRBJ2-1): SQTIHQWPATLVQPVGSPLSLECTVEGTSNPNLYWYRQAAGRGLQLLFYSVGIGQISSEVPQNLSASRPQDRQFILSSKKLLLSDSGFYLCAWSVGAGYNEQFFGPGTRLTVL.

The chain joins TRBV2 to TRBJ2-2, with 7 nucleotides matching TRBD1. J was trimmed by 3 bases and V by 4 bases; bases with no gene match: 2. The CDR3 has 14 amino acids. Germline CDR1 and CDR2: SNHLY and FYNNEI. As DNA, the CDR3 is TGTGCCAGCAGTGGGGGACAGCACACCGGGGAGCTGTTTTTT. This codes for CASSGGQHTGELFF.

Here the CDR3 reads CASSPAGSSYNEQFF. In DNA form, the CDR3 reads TGTGCCAGTAGTCCAGCGGGAAGCTCCTACAATGAGCAGTTCTTC. The V gene is TRBV19, the J gene TRBJ2-1, with 7 positions matching TRBD2. Trimming removed 5 bases from V and 0 bases from J; junction bases left unmatched: 4. The CDR3 spans 15 residues. Looked up from germline, CDR1 is LNHDA and CDR2 is SQIVND (reference sequence).

This clone was detected only a few times. V usage is TRBV7-3 and J usage is TRBJ1-1; 9 bases line up with TRBD1. In germline, CDR1 is SGHTA, CDR2 FQGTGA. There are 15 residues in the CDR3. V shed 2 bases, J shed 5 bases, and the junction held 6 bases outside the gene matches. CDR3 region: CASSLGTGLQTEAFF. In DNA form, the CDR3 reads TGTGCCAGCAGCTTAGGGACAGGGCTTCAGACTGAAGCTTTCTTT.

The chain employs TRBV19 and TRBJ1-2; unclear D gene. The CDR3 has 11 residues. V lost 5 bases to trimming and J lost 3 bases, with 4 bases between them. The germline gives CDR1 LNHDA, CDR2 SQIVND (reference sequence). The CDR3 sequence is CASSEDYGYTF. CDR3 DNA sequence: TGTGCCAGTAGTGAGGACTATGGCTACACCTTC.

The rearrangement joins TRBV7-3 to TRBJ2-1, with D perhaps TRBD1 (6 bases). The CDR3 runs to 14 residues. The V gene lost 3 bases and the J gene lost 5 bases, with 11 bases spanning the gap. CDR1 is SGHTA and CDR2 is FQGTGA in the germline V gene. The DNA for the CDR3 is TGTGCCAGCAGCTTTCAGGGGCCTAACAATGAGCAGTTCTTC. It yields the protein CASSFQGPNNEQFF.

The chain carries TRBV5-4 and TRBJ2-3; TRBD2 aligns across 11 bases. The germline V gene has CDR1 SGHNT and CDR2 YYREEE (reference sequence). The V gene end was trimmed by 4 bases and the J gene end by 2 bases; junction bases not matched to a gene: 6. The CDR3 spans 16 residues. The CDR3 reads CASSAPSGGTTDTQYF. The CDR3 nucleotides read TGTGCCAGCAGCGCACCTAGCGGGGGGACCACAGATACGCAGTATTTT.

The chain links TRBV6-5 to TRBJ1-5, with no clear D. The germline V gene encodes CDR1 MNHEY and CDR2 SVGAGI. The V and J ends lost 5 bases and 7 bases respectively, with 15 bases between them. This CDR3 spans 14 amino acids. CDR3: CASSTGSLGQPQHF. The CDR3 DNA reads as TGTGCCAGCAGTACGGGATCTCTCGGGCAGCCCCAGCATTTT.

The rearrangement links TRBV24-1 to TRBJ2-5; TRBD1 matches 10 bases. Germline lookup yields CDR1 KGHDR and CDR2 SFDVKD. The CDR3 spans 16 residues. V shed 3 bases and J 3 bases; nucleotides not matched to a gene: 6. CDR3 sequence reads: CATSDQGQGEEETQYF. Written as DNA, the CDR3 is TGTGCCACCAGTGATCAAGGACAGGGGGAGGAAGAGACCCAGTACTTC.

This sequence joins TRBV28 and TRBJ2-3; no firm D call. V lost 6 bases, J lost 2 bases, and 3 bases lay in between. The CDR3 runs to 11 residues. The germline CDR1 and CDR2 sequences are MDHEN and SYDVKM. The CDR3 reads CASRLTDTQYF. The CDR3 nucleotides are TGTGCCAGCAGACTCACAGATACGCAGTATTTT.

In its sample, this clone was seen once. This chain links TRBV28 with TRBJ2-7; D possibly corresponds to TRBD2 (7 bases). Germline lookup yields CDR1 MDHEN and CDR2 SYDVKM. The CDR3 has 15 amino acids. V was pared by 7 bases and J by 6 bases, with 22 bases between. This chain's CDR3 is CASKRGGTGLGEQYF. The CDR3 coding sequence is TGTGCCAGCAAAAGGGGGGGAACCGGGTTAGGCGAGCAGTACTTC.

The chain combines TRBV9 with TRBJ2-1; TRBD2 aligns across 7 bases. Germline trimming cut 0 bases from V and 13 bases from J; bases unmatched to any gene: 7. CDR1 is SGDLS and CDR2 is YYNGEE in the germline V gene. The CDR3 covers 13 residues. CDR3: CASSVVETSPQFF. The CDR3 nucleotides read TGTGCCAGCAGCGTAGTCGAGACTAGCCCACAGTTCTTC.

The rearrangement uses TRBV11-2 and TRBJ2-3; 7 bases map to TRBD2. J was trimmed by 6 bases and V by 2 bases; bases with no gene match: 11. This CDR3 has 16 residues. The germline V gene has CDR1 SGHAT and CDR2 FQNNGV. As DNA, the CDR3 is TGTGCCAGCAGCTTAACGGCTAGCGCAGCGGGGGATACGCAGTATTTT. This gives the protein CASSLTASAAGDTQYF.